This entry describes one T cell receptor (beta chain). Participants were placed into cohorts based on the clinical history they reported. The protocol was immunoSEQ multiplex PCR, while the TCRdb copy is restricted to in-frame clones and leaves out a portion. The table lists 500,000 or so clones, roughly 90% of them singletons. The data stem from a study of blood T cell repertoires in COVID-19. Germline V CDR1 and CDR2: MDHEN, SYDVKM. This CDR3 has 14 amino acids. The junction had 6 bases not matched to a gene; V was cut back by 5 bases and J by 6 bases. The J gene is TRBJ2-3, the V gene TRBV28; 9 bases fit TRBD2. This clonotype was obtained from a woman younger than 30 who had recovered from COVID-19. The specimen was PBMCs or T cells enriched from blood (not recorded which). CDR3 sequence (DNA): TGTGCCAGCAGTCGCGGGGGGGCCGCGGATACGCAGTATTTT. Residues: CASSRGGAADTQYF.